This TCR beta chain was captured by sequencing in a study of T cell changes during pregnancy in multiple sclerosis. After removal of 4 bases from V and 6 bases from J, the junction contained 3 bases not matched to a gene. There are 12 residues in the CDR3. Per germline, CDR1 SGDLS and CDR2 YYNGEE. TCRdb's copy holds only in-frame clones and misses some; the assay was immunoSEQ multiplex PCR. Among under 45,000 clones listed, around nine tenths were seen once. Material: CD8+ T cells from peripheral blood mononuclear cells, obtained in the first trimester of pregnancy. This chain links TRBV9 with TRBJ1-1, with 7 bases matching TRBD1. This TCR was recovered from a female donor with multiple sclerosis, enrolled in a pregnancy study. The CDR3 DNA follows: TGTGCCAGCAGCACAGGGGTCCCTGAAGCTTTCTTT. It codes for CASSTGVPEAFF.